A single sample gave rise to the 17 T cell receptor beta chains below, sequenced in a study of CD8+ T cells in alopecia areata. Treatment indicated: oral pan-JAK inhibitor, 5-10 mg twice daily. Extracted from the samples, RNA was reverse transcribed into cDNA to serve as the sequencing template. Using immunoSEQ multiplex PCR, the repertoire was profiled, and TCRdb retains in-frame clones only, with some absent. The profile covers some 180,000 clones, with about half appearing a single time and roughly a tenth taken by the ten largest. The sequencing here drew on CD8+ T cells sorted from blood, taken at roughly week 53, from a patient treated with tofacitinib. The receptors were gathered from a human donor with alopecia areata.

This chain uses TRBV5-4 with TRBJ1-1; D gene ambiguous. The length of the CDR3 is 15 residues. Germline V gene lookup returns CDR1 SGHNT and CDR2 YYREEE (reference sequence). The germline V and J ends were trimmed by 0 bases and 0 bases, with 9 bases remaining between them. The CDR3 region has the DNA TGTGCCAGCAGCTTGGCACAGCTCATGAACACTGAAGCTTTCTTT. Its translation: CASSLAQLMNTEAFF.

This chain uses TRBV25-1 with TRBJ2-1, with D perhaps matching TRBD1 or TRBD2 (5 bases each). V was trimmed by 4 bases and J by 8 bases, leaving 12 bases between them. Looked up from germline, CDR1 is MGHDK and CDR2 is SYGVNS. CDR3 length: 13 amino acids. The CDR3 loop reads CASSVWGIHEQFF. The CDR3 coding sequence is TGTGCCAGCAGTGTATGGGGGATTCATGAGCAGTTCTTC.

The chain recombines TRBV6-5 with TRBJ1-2; 9 bases are shared with TRBD1. The germline V gene has CDR1 MNHEY and CDR2 SVGAGI. The CDR3 runs 13 residues. Trimming at V came to 4 bases and at J to 6 bases, leaving 3 bases not matched to a gene. The CDR3 DNA is TGTGCCAGCAGTTTGACAGGGGGAGATGGCTACACCTTC. Translation gives CASSLTGGDGYTF.

This clone was counted only a few times. The chain links TRBV7-9 to TRBJ1-3, with D possibly TRBD1 on 5 matching bases. Trimming pared 0 bases from V and 2 bases from J, leaving 11 bases between. The CDR3 is 16 amino acids. Germline V gene data show CDR1 as SEHNR and CDR2 as FQNEAQ (reference sequence). CDR3 coding DNA: TGTGCCAGCAGCTTAGCAGGGGAAGGGACTGGAAACACCATATATTTT. Translating gives CASSLAGEGTGNTIYF.

The genes are TRBV5-6 and TRBJ2-2, with D perhaps TRBD1 (6 bases). Per the germline V gene, CDR1 is SGHDT and CDR2 is YYEEEE. The V end lost 2 bases, the J end lost 9 bases, and 17 bases lay between the germline ends. CDR3 length: 15 amino acids. This CDR3 reads CASSFGTSSARELFF. CDR3 in DNA: TGTGCCAGCAGCTTCGGGACATCATCAGCGAGGGAGCTGTTTTTT.

This clone was detected a few times. This chain joins TRBV29-1 and TRBJ1-1, with D perhaps matching TRBD1 (5 bases). Trimming pared 4 bases from V and 4 bases from J, leaving 22 bases between. The CDR3 runs to 16 residues. Germline V gives CDR1 SQVTM, CDR2 ANQGSEA. Here the CDR3 reads CSVARRDRLRGTEAFF. The CDR3 nucleotides read TGCAGCGTTGCCCGCAGGGACCGCTTGAGGGGCACTGAAGCTTTCTTT.

The rearrangement uses TRBV11-2 and TRBJ1-1; D is unresolved. The CDR3 contains 13 residues. The V end was cut by 5 bases, the J end by 7 bases, with 14 bases between. Germline lookup yields CDR1 SGHAT and CDR2 FQNNGV. The CDR3 here is CASSPPELGEAFF. The CDR3 DNA reads as TGTGCCAGCAGCCCCCCGGAGCTTGGTGAAGCTTTCTTT.

The rearrangement uses TRBV7-9 and TRBJ2-5, with 8 nucleotides matching TRBD1. Looked up from germline, CDR1 is SEHNR and CDR2 is FQNEAQ (reference sequence). The V and J ends lost 8 bases and 11 bases, in that order; junction bases with no gene match: 10. CDR3 size: 12 residues. CDR3 sequence (DNA): TGTGCCAGCCAGACAGGGGTGGGAGAGCAGTACTTC. It yields the protein CASQTGVGEQYF.

For this clone: At one end the junction does not follow the germline gene, possibly because of a read error. This chain connects TRBV6-4 to TRBJ1-1; D remains ambiguous. Per germline, CDR1 MRHNA and CDR2 SNTAGT. The CDR3 covers 14 residues. Written as DNA, the CDR3 is TGTGCCAGCAGTTACTCATGGGGGAACACTGAAGCTTTCTTT. Protein sequence: CASSYSWGNTEAFF.

This rearrangement joins TRBV2 to TRBJ2-7, with D unclear. This CDR3 has 12 amino acids. The V and J ends lost 6 bases and 3 bases respectively, with 9 bases between them. Germline V gene lookup returns CDR1 SNHLY and CDR2 FYNNEI. The CDR3 DNA reads as TGTGCCAGCAGGTCGTGGGACTACGAGCAGTACTTC. This sequence encodes CASRSWDYEQYF.

This clone has a handful of counts. V and J are TRBV18 and TRBJ1-4, with 7 positions matching TRBD1. Germline V gene lookup returns CDR1 KGHSH and CDR2 LQKENI. CDR3 size: 14 residues. J lost 8 bases, V lost 3 bases, and 6 bases had no gene match. The CDR3 region has the DNA TGTGCCAGCTCACCCGACAGGGTCGAGGAAAAACTGTTTTTT. Encoded protein: CASSPDRVEEKLFF. Combining the CDR3 with reference TRBV18 and TRBJ1-4 gives the whole variable domain NAGVMQNPRHLVRRRGQEARLRCSPMKGHSHVYWYRQLPEEGLKFMVYLQKENIIDESGMPKERFSAEFPKEGPSILRIQQVVRGDSAAYFCASSPDRVEEKLFFGSGTQLSVL.

This clone has a handful of counts. The chain links TRBV5-1 to TRBJ1-2; D is uncertain. The germline CDR1 and CDR2 sequences are SGHRS and YFSETQ. The length of the CDR3 is 13 residues. The V and J ends lost 0 bases and 4 bases respectively, with 7 bases between them. This chain's CDR3 is CASSLDGTYGYTF. In DNA, the CDR3 is TGCGCCAGCAGCTTGGACGGTACCTATGGCTACACCTTC.

This clone was seen only a few times. The DNA for the CDR3 is TGCAGCGGGGACAGCGGGTCCACTGAAGCTTTCTTT. Translating gives CSGDSGSTEAFF. The V gene is TRBV29-1, the J gene TRBJ1-1; 7 nucleotides line up with TRBD1. Germline CDR1 and CDR2: SQVTM and ANQGSEA. Germline trimming cut 7 bases from V and 4 bases from J; bases unmatched to any gene: 6. The CDR3 spans 12 residues.

This clone was counted a single time. J is TRBJ1-1 and V is TRBV4-1; D is unresolved. Trimming removed 2 bases from V and 4 bases from J, with 8 bases in between. Per the germline V gene, CDR1 is MGHRA and CDR2 is YSYEKL. The CDR3 sequence is 13 residues long. In DNA form, the CDR3 reads TGCGCCAGCAGCCAACTCATCGGCACTGAAGCTTTCTTT. The encoded protein is CASSQLIGTEAFF.

This chain links TRBV7-2 with TRBJ2-3; TRBD1 might be the D (5 bases). CDR3 length equals 13 residues. Trimming took 4 bases from V and 1 from J, leaving 6 bases between them. Germline CDR1 and CDR2: SGHTA and FQGNSA. The CDR3 region has the DNA TGTGCCAGCAGCTCCAGGGGCACAGATACGCAGTATTTT. This encodes CASSSRGTDTQYF.

The chain links TRBV27 to TRBJ1-6; D not resolved. Germline CDR1 MNHEY, CDR2 SMNVEV (reference sequence). V lost 2 bases and J lost 7, with 9 bases in between. The CDR3 is made up of 14 amino acids. The CDR3 DNA reads as TGTGCCAGCAGTTTAAGAGGAGGGAATTCACCCCTCCACTTT. It specifies CASSLRGGNSPLHF.

The V and J genes are TRBV7-9 and TRBJ1-5; no definite D call. CDR3 length equals 13 residues. Deletions cut 2 bases from V and 3 bases from J, with 5 bases between. The germline V gene encodes CDR1 SEHNR and CDR2 FQNEAQ (reference sequence). CDR3 sequence (DNA): TGTGCCAGCAGCTTACAGATCAATCAGCCCCAGCATTTT. It translates to CASSLQINQPQHF.